The clone carrying this T cell receptor (beta chain) was seen just once. This sample was taken from a study of blood T cell repertoires in COVID-19. Background on the study: The United States, Italy and Spain supplied acute and convalescent COVID-19 samples.

Using immunoSEQ multiplex PCR, the repertoire was profiled, and TCRdb retains in-frame clones only, with some absent. Of about 280,000 clones listed, roughly 85% are singletons. The CDR3 extends over 16 amino acids. V was cut by 0 bases and J by 0 bases, with 10 bases left in between. Sequencing input: peripheral blood. The chain uses TRBV5-3 and TRBJ1-5, with D possibly matching TRBD1 (5 bases). TRBV5-3 is labeled an ORF, and its function is uncertain. The sequence was obtained from a woman aged 30 to 39 with active or convalescent COVID-19. CDR3 nucleotide sequence: TGTGCCAGAAGCTTGGCTGTCGGGGGTAGCAATCAGCCCCAGCATTTT. The encoded protein is CARSLAVGGSNQPQHF.